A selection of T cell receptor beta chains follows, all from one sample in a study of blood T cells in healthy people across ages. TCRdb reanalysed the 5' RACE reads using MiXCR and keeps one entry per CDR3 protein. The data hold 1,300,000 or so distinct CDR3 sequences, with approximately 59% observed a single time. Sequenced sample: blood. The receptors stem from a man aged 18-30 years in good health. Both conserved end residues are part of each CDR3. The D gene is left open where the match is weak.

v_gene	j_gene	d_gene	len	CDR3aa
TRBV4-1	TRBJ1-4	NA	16	CASSRGPGTVSEKLFF
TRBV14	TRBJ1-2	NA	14	CASSHRGSPYGYTF
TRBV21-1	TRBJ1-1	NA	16	CASSKVSEEKGTEAFF
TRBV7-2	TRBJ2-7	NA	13	CASRAASSYEQYF
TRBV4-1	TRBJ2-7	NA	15	CASRYGHTTYYEQYF
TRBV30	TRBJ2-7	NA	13	CAWSGQGYYEQYF
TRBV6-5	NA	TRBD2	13	CASASGAYNEQYF
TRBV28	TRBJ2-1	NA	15	CASNLGDGLYNEQFF
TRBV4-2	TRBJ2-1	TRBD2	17	CASSSPSGRISYNEQFF
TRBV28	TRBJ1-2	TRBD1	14	CASSMNRGVGGYTF
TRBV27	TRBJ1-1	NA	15	CASSFSRTVNTEAFF
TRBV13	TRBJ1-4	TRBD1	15	CASSTGQENNEKLFF
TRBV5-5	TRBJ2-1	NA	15	CASTNWGEAYNEQFF
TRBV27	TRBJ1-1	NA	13	CASSKQGGAEAFF
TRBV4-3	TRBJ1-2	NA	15	CASSQDLASPYGYTF
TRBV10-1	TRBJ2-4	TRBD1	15	CASSDGQGARNIQYF
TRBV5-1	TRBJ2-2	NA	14	CASSYDWSSGELFF
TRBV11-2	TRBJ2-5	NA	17	CASSLDRRAGGQETQYF
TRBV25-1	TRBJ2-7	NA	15	CASSEFEGVGDEQYF
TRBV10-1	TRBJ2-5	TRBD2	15	CASSDPRVAGETQYF
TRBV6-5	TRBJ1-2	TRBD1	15	CASSYSQQGAYGYTF
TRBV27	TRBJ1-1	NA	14	CASSYGDLYTEAFF
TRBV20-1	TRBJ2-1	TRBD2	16	CSAAWTSGRLVGEQFF
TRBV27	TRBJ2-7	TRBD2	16	CASSLSAGASSYEQYF
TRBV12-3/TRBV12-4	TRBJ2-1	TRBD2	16	CASSLWSSGLYNEQFF
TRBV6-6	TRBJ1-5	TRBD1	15	CASRNRDRGNQPQHF
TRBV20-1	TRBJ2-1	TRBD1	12	CSAPKQGNGQFF
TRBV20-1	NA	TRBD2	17	CSAPPITGTSGGNEQYF
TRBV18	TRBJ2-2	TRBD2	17	CASSPPGGRTGTGELFF
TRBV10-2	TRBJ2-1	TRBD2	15	CATSPGTSGYNEQFF
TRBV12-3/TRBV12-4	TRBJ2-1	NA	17	CASSLLSTISGSGEQFF
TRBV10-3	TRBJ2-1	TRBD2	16	CAIRGLAGGLNNEQFF
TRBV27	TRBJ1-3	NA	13	CASRPHSGNTIYF
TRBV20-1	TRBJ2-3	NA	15	CSASIESGVTDTQYF
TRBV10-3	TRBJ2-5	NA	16	CAISESGVNYQETQYF
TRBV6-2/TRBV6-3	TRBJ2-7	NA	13	CASSDSDTYEQYF
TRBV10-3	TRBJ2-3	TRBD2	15	CAINVLAGGTDTQYF
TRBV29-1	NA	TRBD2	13	CSVDMGLANEQYF
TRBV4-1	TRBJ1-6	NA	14	CASSQAGVGSPLHF
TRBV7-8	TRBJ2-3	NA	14	CASSVTPIQDTQYF
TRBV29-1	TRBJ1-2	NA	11	CSVEAVYGYTF
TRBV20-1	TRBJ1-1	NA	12	CSAGGAHTEAFF
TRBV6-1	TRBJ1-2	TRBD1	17	CASSEPSSRGGIYGYTF
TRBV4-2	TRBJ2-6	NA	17	CASSPDGLGSGANVLTF
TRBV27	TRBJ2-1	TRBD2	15	CASSFSPGLNNEQFF